The rows below give T cell receptor beta chains drawn from one sample of a study of beta chain features in type 1 diabetes. The assay was immunoSEQ multiplex PCR, and TCRdb's table has in-frame clones only and misses some. Of 300,000 to 400,000 clones in the sample, 10% to 15% are singletons; the top ten hold 0.017%. The sequenced sample consisted of naive CD4+ T cells from blood. The receptors here all came from a man aged 18 to 35 in good health. The CDR3 runs from the conserved cysteine through the conserved F or W. A D gene is named only where the DNA matches it firmly. Expanded clones are given a class, and other clones once, few, many or no size at all.

j_gene | d_gene | v_gene | abundance | CDR3aa | CDR3nt
TRBJ1-2 | - | TRBV2 | - | CASTSSLGSYGYTF | TGTGCCAGCACTTCCTCCCTGGGGAGCTATGGCTACACCTTC
TRBJ1-2 | TRBD1 | TRBV27 | few | CASSKSGQVHPDGYTF | TGTGCCAGCAGTAAATCCGGACAGGTTCACCCGGATGGCTACACCTTC
TRBJ1-5 | - | TRBV19 | - | CASSMHSLFAGQPQHF | TGTGCCAGTAGTATGCACAGCCTATTCGCTGGTCAGCCCCAGCATTTT
TRBJ1-3 | TRBD1 | TRBV28 | - | CASHRGSSGNTIYF | TGTGCCAGCCACAGGGGTTCATCTGGAAACACCATATATTTT
TRBJ1-2 | TRBD1 | TRBV28 | many | CASRTGRGYTF | TGTGCCAGCAGGACAGGGCGCGGCTACACCTTC
TRBJ2-1 | - | TRBV10-3 | few | CAISEGNTYNEQFF | TGTGCCATCAGTGAGGGCAACACCTACAATGAGCAGTTCTTC
TRBJ2-7 | TRBD1 | TRBV6-5 | - | CASSRDRDGHEQYF | TGTGCCAGCAGTCGGGACAGGGATGGCCACGAGCAGTACTTC
TRBJ2-1 | TRBD1 | TRBV9 | few | CASSVQDRGPNEQFF | TGTGCCAGCAGCGTGCAGGACAGGGGACCCAATGAGCAGTTCTTC
TRBJ1-2 | - | TRBV18 | few | CASSPRAVANYGYTF | TGTGCCAGCTCTCCCAGGGCAGTAGCTAACTATGGCTACACCTTC
TRBJ2-3 | TRBD2 | TRBV29-1 | - | CSVNKGRGVADTQYF | TGCAGCGTTAACAAAGGACGGGGGGTTGCAGATACGCAGTATTTT
TRBJ2-1 | - | TRBV4-1 | - | CASTSGAVSYNEQFF | TGCGCCAGCACCTCCGGCGCGGTCTCCTACAATGAGCAGTTCTTC
TRBJ2-7 | - | TRBV7-6 | few | CASSSGSLIYEQYF | TGTGCCAGCAGCTCGGGGTCACTTATCTACGAGCAGTACTTC
TRBJ1-2 | TRBD1 | TRBV18 | few | CASSPSQGAPAYGYTF | TGTGCCAGCTCACCATCACAGGGGGCGCCGGCCTATGGCTACACCTTC
TRBJ2-1 | TRBD2 | TRBV6-5 | few | CASCRAGTSRNEQFF | TGTGCCAGCTGCAGAGCCGGGACTAGCCGCAATGAGCAGTTCTTC
TRBJ1-2 | - | TRBV14 | - | CASSHNIRYGYTF | TGTGCCAGCAGCCATAACATCCGCTATGGCTACACCTTC
TRBJ2-3 | - | TRBV6-5 | - | CASNRASTDTQYF | TGTGCCAGTAACAGGGCTAGCACAGATACGCAGTATTTT
TRBJ2-6 | TRBD1 | TRBV29-1 | many | CSVGTGRSGANVLTF | TGCAGCGTGGGGACAGGGCGGTCTGGGGCCAACGTCCTGACTTTC
TRBJ2-6 | TRBD1 | TRBV25-1 | - | CASSEYIQGAAGANVLTF | TGTGCCAGCAGTGAATATATACAGGGGGCGGCCGGGGCCAACGTCCTGACTTTC
TRBJ2-5 | TRBD1 | TRBV5-6 | - | CASSLAGTGKETQYF | TGTGCCAGCAGCTTGGCCGGGACAGGGAAAGAGACCCAGTACTTC
TRBJ2-7 | TRBD1 | TRBV7-9 | - | CASLEGQGDYEQYF | TGTGCATCGCTTGAAGGACAGGGAGATTACGAGCAGTACTTC
TRBJ1-4 | - | TRBV7-2 | - | CASSPSGTTNEKLFF | TGTGCCAGCAGCCCCTCAGGGACAACTAATGAAAAACTGTTTTTT
TRBJ1-2 | - | TRBV4-3 | - | CASSQIQDGGYGYTF | TGCGCCAGCAGCCAAATCCAGGACGGGGGCTATGGCTACACCTTC
TRBJ2-7 | - | TRBV7-2 | few | CASSLRGGDSYEQYF | TGTGCCAGCAGCTTACGCGGGGGCGACTCCTACGAGCAGTACTTC
TRBJ1-1 | TRBD1 | TRBV19 | - | CASSPSTGANTEAFF | TGTGCCAGTAGTCCCTCAACAGGGGCGAACACTGAAGCTTTCTTT
TRBJ1-2 | - | TRBV4-2 | few | CASSQDRGNGYTF | TGTGCCAGCAGCCAAGATCGAGGAAATGGCTACACCTTC
TRBJ1-4 | TRBD1 | TRBV5-1 | few | CASSTGTGAGEKLFF | TGCGCCAGCAGCACCGGGACAGGGGCCGGTGAAAAACTGTTTTTT
TRBJ2-3 | TRBD2 | TRBV9 | - | CASSATSGGQYF | TGTGCCAGCAGCGCGACTAGCGGGGGGCAGTATTTT
TRBJ1-6 | TRBD1 | TRBV7-9 | - | CASSISQGGVNSPLHF | TGTGCCAGCAGTATCAGCCAAGGGGGCGTGAATTCACCCCTCCACTTT
TRBJ2-2 | - | TRBV5-1 | few | CASSPRGDTGELFF | TGCGCCAGCAGCCCCAGGGGAGACACCGGGGAGCTGTTTTTT
TRBJ2-7 | - | TRBV7-9 | few | CASSFRDKFYHEQYF | TGTGCCAGCAGCTTCCGGGACAAGTTCTACCACGAGCAGTACTTC
TRBJ2-1 | - | TRBV15 | - | CATSREYNYNEQFF | TGTGCCACCAGCAGAGAGTACAACTACAATGAGCAGTTCTTC
TRBJ1-1 | - | TRBV9 | few | CASSPRGGRTVTEAFF | TGTGCCAGCAGCCCCCGGGGGGGCAGGACGGTCACTGAAGCTTTCTTT
TRBJ1-6 | TRBD1 | TRBV5-6 | - | CASSLTGGASPLHF | TGTGCCAGCAGCTTGACAGGGGGCGCGTCACCCCTCCACTTT
TRBJ1-2 | - | TRBV6-5 | few | CASSLRQSNYGYTF | TGTGCCAGCAGCCTAAGACAGTCTAACTATGGCTACACCTTC
TRBJ1-5 | TRBD1 | TRBV5-1 | few | CASSRTGEVGQPQHF | TGCGCCAGCAGCCGGACAGGCGAAGTAGGGCAGCCCCAGCATTTT
TRBJ1-1 | TRBD1 | TRBV30 | few | CAWTQTGATEAFF | TGTGCCTGGACCCAGACAGGGGCCACTGAAGCTTTCTTT
TRBJ1-5 | - | TRBV29-1 | few | CSVEVGGNQPQHF | TGCAGCGTTGAAGTAGGGGGAAATCAGCCCCAGCATTTT
TRBJ2-2 | TRBD1 | TRBV5-1 | once | CASSAGGQITGELFF | TGCGCCAGCAGCGCAGGGGGACAGATCACCGGGGAGCTGTTTTTT
TRBJ1-1 | TRBD1 | TRBV7-9 | - | CASSRGQGATEAFF | TGTGCCAGCAGCAGAGGACAGGGGGCCACTGAAGCTTTCTTT
TRBJ2-3 | - | TRBV5-4 | - | CASSLDGSEADTQYF | TGTGCCAGCAGCTTGGATGGTAGCGAGGCAGATACGCAGTATTTT
TRBJ2-1 | TRBD2 | TRBV5-1 | - | CASSLALAGVSNDEQFF | TGCGCCAGCAGCTTGGCCTTGGCGGGAGTCTCGAACGATGAGCAGTTCTTC
TRBJ2-1 | TRBD2 | TRBV5-4 | few | CASSRGGLEQFF | TGTGCCAGCAGCCGGGGGGGCCTCGAGCAGTTCTTC
TRBJ2-5 | - | TRBV7-9 | few | CASSLWGAETQYF | TGTGCCAGCAGCTTATGGGGCGCAGAGACCCAGTACTTC
TRBJ2-1 | TRBD1 | TRBV6-5 | - | CASNSRQGFNEQFF | TGTGCCAGCAACTCCCGACAGGGCTTCAATGAGCAGTTCTTC
TRBJ2-7 | TRBD1 | TRBV6-5 | once | CASSRGQGHEQYF | TGTGCCAGCAGCCGGGGACAGGGCCACGAGCAGTACTTC
TRBJ1-1 | - | TRBV30 | few | CAWSVGVHTEAFF | TGTGCCTGGAGTGTAGGGGTTCACACTGAAGCTTTCTTT
TRBJ2-1 | - | TRBV7-9 | many | CASSLTENEQFF | TGTGCCAGCAGCTTAACTGAGAATGAGCAGTTCTTC
TRBJ2-3 | - | TRBV2 | - | CASRDPGDTQYF | TGTGCCAGCAGAGACCCGGGGGATACGCAGTATTTT
TRBJ1-1 | TRBD1 | TRBV4-3 | few | CASSPLTGAAEAFF | TGCGCCAGCAGCCCACTGACAGGGGCGGCTGAAGCTTTCTTT
TRBJ1-2 | - | TRBV5-6 | few | CASSLYRADYGYTF | TGTGCCAGCAGCTTGTACAGGGCGGACTATGGCTACACCTTC
TRBJ2-2 | TRBD1 | TRBV10-3 | - | CASTLGQGNTGELFF | TGTGCCTCAACATTGGGACAGGGGAACACCGGGGAGCTGTTTTTT
TRBJ2-7 | TRBD1 | TRBV5-1 | - | CASSLVGDRPYEQYF | TGCGCCAGCAGCTTGGTTGGGGACAGACCCTACGAGCAGTACTTC
TRBJ1-2 | - | TRBV4-2 | - | CASSRSTGSNYGYTF | TGTGCCAGCAGCCGATCTACAGGGTCTAACTATGGCTACACCTTC